The rows below give T cell receptor beta chains drawn from one sample of a study of metastatic and nonmetastatic thyroid tumors. With MiXCR, TCRdb reprocessed the PCR reads. The sample records tens of thousands of clones, 24% being singletons. Sequenced material: tumor tissue. These receptors were obtained from a female donor with papillary thyroid cancer or a benign thyroid nodule (not recorded which). Some clones in this sample may be carry-over from other donors' samples. The CDR3 runs from the conserved cysteine through the conserved F or W. D genes are given only for firm matches. Not every row has a clone size; where given, it reads once, few, many or a size class.

D	V	J	size	DNA	CDR3
TRBD2	TRBV7-2	TRBJ2-1	.	TGTGCCAGCAGCTTAGCAGCGGGAGCGAATGAGCAGTTCTTC	CASSLAAGANEQFF
.	TRBV7-9	TRBJ2-1	many	TGTGCCAGCAGTTCCCCCAGGCCGTCGGGCTACAATGAGCAGTTCTTC	CASSSPRPSGYNEQFF
.	TRBV11-2	TRBJ2-2	.	TGTGCCAGCAGCCGAGTAGGGGGGGCGAAAAACACCGGGGAGCTGTTTTTT	CASSRVGGAKNTGELFF
.	TRBV20-1	TRBJ1-1	.	TGCAGTGCTAGAGATCGGCGGGACACTGAAGCTTTCTTT	CSARDRRDTEAFF
TRBD1	TRBV30	TRBJ2-2	many	TGTGCCTGGAGGAGGACAGGGAACACCGGGGAGCTGTTTTTT	CAWRRTGNTGELFF
TRBD1	TRBV28	TRBJ1-2	medium-sized	TGTGCCAGCGATGGGACAGGGGGAGATGCTAACTATGGCTACACCTTC	CASDGTGGDANYGYTF
.	TRBV11-2	TRBJ2-1	.	TGTGCCAGCAGACAGATTACCCGGAGGGAAAATGAGCAGTTCTTC	CASRQITRRENEQFF
.	TRBV20-1	TRBJ1-5	many	TGCAGTGCTAGTAGGGTTAGCAATCAGCCCCAGCATTTT	CSASRVSNQPQHF
TRBD1	TRBV20-1	TRBJ1-1	medium-sized	TGCAGTGCCTCTAAGGGACAGCGGAACACTGAAGCTTTCTTT	CSASKGQRNTEAFF
TRBD1	TRBV6-1	TRBJ2-7	medium-sized	TGTGCCAGCAGGGGGACAGGCCTCTACGAGCAGTACTTC	CASRGTGLYEQYF
.	TRBV6-1	TRBJ2-7	.	TGTGCCAGCAGTCCCTCCGGGCCCAGAGACGAGCAGTACTTC	CASSPSGPRDEQYF
.	TRBV2	TRBJ2-7	few	TGTGCCACGATCGAGTGGGGCGAGCAGTACTTC	CATIEWGEQYF
.	TRBV6-2/TRBV6-3	TRBJ2-7	few	TGTGCCAGCAGTTATTCGGGGTGGCCTGAGCATTACTTC	CASSYSGWPEHYF
.	TRBV6-1	TRBJ2-5	medium-sized	TGTGCCAGCCAATCCGGAGAGACCCAGTACTTC	CASQSGETQYF
.	TRBV20-1	TRBJ2-2	many	TGCAGTGCAATCCGGGACCTCGGCACCGGGGAGCTGTTTTTT	CSAIRDLGTGELFF
.	TRBV11-2	TRBJ2-5	many	TGTGCCAGCAGCTTAAGCCAGCGAGAGACCCAGTACTTC	CASSLSQRETQYF
TRBD1	TRBV12-3/TRBV12-4	TRBJ1-1	.	TGTGCCAGCCGGGACAGAGAAGCTTTCTTT	CASRDREAFF
.	TRBV6-1	TRBJ1-2	.	TGTGCCAGCAGTGAAGGGAATAACTATGGCTACACCTTC	CASSEGNNYGYTF
TRBD1	TRBV20-1	TRBJ1-2	once	TGCAGTGCTGAATGGGGACAGGGGGCTATCGATGGCTACACCTTC	CSAEWGQGAIDGYTF
.	TRBV6-1	TRBJ1-2	medium-sized	TGTGCCAGCAGCCCCGGGGGGCGCAACTATGGCTACACCTTC	CASSPGGRNYGYTF
.	TRBV18	TRBJ2-1	many	TGTGCCAGCTCACCATCAGTCGGTGAGCAGTTCTTC	CASSPSVGEQFF
TRBD1	TRBV6-1	TRBJ1-2	medium-sized	TGTGCCAGCAGTCCCCAGGGGGCGGGTGGCTACACCTTC	CASSPQGAGGYTF
.	TRBV28	TRBJ1-6	few	TGTGCCAGCAGTTCCACCAGTCAGGGTTTCAATAATTCACCCCTCCACTTT	CASSSTSQGFNNSPLHF
TRBD2	TRBV20-1	TRBJ2-7	medium-sized	TGCAGTGCCAAACTAGCGGGAGGATTTAACGAGCAGTACTTC	CSAKLAGGFNEQYF
TRBD1	TRBV2	TRBJ1-4	few	TGTGCCAGCAGGCGGGGACAGGGGGAGGAAAAACTGTTTTTT	CASRRGQGEEKLFF
TRBD2	TRBV4-3	TRBJ2-5	many	TGCGCCAGCAGCCAAGGAGGAGCGGGAGGGCAAGAGACCCAGTACTTC	CASSQGGAGGQETQYF
TRBD2	TRBV10-3	TRBJ2-1	many	TGTGCCATCAGCAGGACTAGCGGGACGGATGAGCAGTTCTTC	CAISRTSGTDEQFF
TRBD2	TRBV10-3	TRBJ2-7	medium-sized	TGTGCCATCAGTGCTAGCGGGCGTTCCTACGAGCAGTACTTC	CAISASGRSYEQYF
.	TRBV7-9	TRBJ1-2	.	TGTGCCAGCAGCGTAGCGGGACAAAGCTATGGCTACACCTTC	CASSVAGQSYGYTF
TRBD1	TRBV28	TRBJ1-5	.	TGTGTCAGCACCTTAGCGAGGGGGCCTCAGCCCCAGCATTTT	CVSTLARGPQPQHF
.	TRBV20-1	TRBJ2-7	.	TGCAGTGCTAGAGCCTCGAGGGCTAGCGATATCGACGAGCAGTACTTC	CSARASRASDIDEQYF
TRBD1	TRBV30	TRBJ2-5	many	TGTGCCTGGAGCGGGACAGGCCAAGAGACCCAGTACTTC	CAWSGTGQETQYF
TRBD1	TRBV20-1	TRBJ2-1	many	TGCAGTGCTCGGACCGGGACAGGGGGTTACAATGAGCAGTTCTTC	CSARTGTGGYNEQFF
TRBD2	TRBV12-3/TRBV12-4	TRBJ2-1	few	TGTGCCAGCAGTCGCGGGGGGGCAGACAATGAGCAGTTCTTC	CASSRGGADNEQFF
TRBD1	TRBV6-1	TRBJ1-4	medium-sized	TGTGCCAGCAGTTTGGGACAGGGGAATGAAAAACTGTTTTTT	CASSLGQGNEKLFF
TRBD1	TRBV6-2/TRBV6-3	TRBJ1-5	medium-sized	TGTGCCAGTAAATCCGGGACAGGGGTTTATGGGCCCCAGCATTTT	CASKSGTGVYGPQHF
TRBD2	TRBV12-3/TRBV12-4	TRBJ2-1	few	TGTGCCAGCACCCGGGGGCTAGCGGGACTCTACAATGAGCAGTTCTTC	CASTRGLAGLYNEQFF
TRBD1	TRBV20-1	TRBJ2-7	.	TGCAGTGCGGGGGGACAGGGCAACCCCACCTTCTCCTACGAGCAGTACTTC	CSAGGQGNPTFSYEQYF
.	TRBV7-2	TRBJ2-3	.	TGTGCCAGCAGCACGGGACGGATCAAGGATACGCAGTATTTT	CASSTGRIKDTQYF
TRBD1	TRBV2	TRBJ1-5	once	TGTTCCAGCAGTGAAGCCCACAGGGGATATGGTCAGCCCCAGCATTTT	CSSSEAHRGYGQPQHF
.	TRBV19	TRBJ2-6	.	TGTGCCAGTAGCTTACGGGCAGCTGGGGCCAACGTCCTGACTTTC	CASSLRAAGANVLTF
.	TRBV10-2	TRBJ2-1	many	TGCGCCAGCAGTGAACTAACTCCCTACAATGAGCAGTTCTTC	CASSELTPYNEQFF
.	TRBV7-6	TRBJ2-5	medium-sized	TGTGCCAGCAGCTTAGTAGGCCAAGAGACCCAGTACTTC	CASSLVGQETQYF
TRBD1	TRBV6-1	TRBJ2-7	.	TGTGCCACCCATCTCGACAGGGAAGGCTCCTACGAGCAGTACTTC	CATHLDREGSYEQYF
TRBD1	TRBV29-1	TRBJ1-5	many	TGCAGCGTTGGGGACAGGGGGCAGGGTCAGCCCCAGCATTTT	CSVGDRGQGQPQHF
TRBD2	TRBV27	TRBJ2-7	few	TGTGCCAGCAGTTTATCCGGAAGCGGGGGTTCTTTCTACGAGCAGTACTTC	CASSLSGSGGSFYEQYF
.	TRBV7-9	TRBJ1-1	many	TGTGCCAGCAGCTTAGTTGGGGGTGAAGCTTTCTTT	CASSLVGGEAFF
.	TRBV4-2	TRBJ1-2	many	TGTGCCAGCAGCCAAGATTGGTCGGACTATGGCTACACCTTC	CASSQDWSDYGYTF
.	TRBV6-6	TRBJ2-3	few	TGTGCCAGCAGTTACGTCCACGCTACAGATACGCAGTATTTT	CASSYVHATDTQYF
.	TRBV5-6	TRBJ2-5	many	TGTGCCAGCAGCTATACCAGGGCAGGGACCCAGTACTTC	CASSYTRAGTQYF
TRBD1	TRBV6-1	TRBJ1-6	.	TGTGCCAGCAGTGAACGGTCCAGGGGGCTGTATAATTCACCCCTCCACTTT	CASSERSRGLYNSPLHF
.	TRBV4-1	TRBJ1-5	many	TGCGCCAGCAGCCAAAGGGGGGGGAGCAATCAGCCCCAGCATTTT	CASSQRGGSNQPQHF
.	TRBV6-1	TRBJ1-5	medium-sized	TGTGCCAGCAGTGATGGGAACCAGCCCCAGCATTTT	CASSDGNQPQHF
TRBD1	TRBV7-8	TRBJ2-2	.	TGTGCCAGCAGCTTGGGGACAGTTAACACCGGGGAGCTGTTTTTT	CASSLGTVNTGELFF
TRBD1	TRBV11-2	TRBJ1-6	many	TGTGCCAGCAGCCTAGGGACAGGGGGTCTGTCACCCCTCCACTTT	CASSLGTGGLSPLHF
TRBD1	TRBV27	TRBJ1-1	.	TGTGCCAGCACCGATCCGGGACAGGGTACTGAAGCTTTCTTT	CASTDPGQGTEAFF
TRBD2	TRBV20-1	TRBJ2-7	.	TGCAGTGCTAGAGATAGGACTAGCGGGATTCGCGAGCAGTACTTC	CSARDRTSGIREQYF
.	TRBV13	TRBJ2-7	.	TGTGCCAGCTCCTACGGAGGACAACCGTACGAGCAGTACTTC	CASSYGGQPYEQYF